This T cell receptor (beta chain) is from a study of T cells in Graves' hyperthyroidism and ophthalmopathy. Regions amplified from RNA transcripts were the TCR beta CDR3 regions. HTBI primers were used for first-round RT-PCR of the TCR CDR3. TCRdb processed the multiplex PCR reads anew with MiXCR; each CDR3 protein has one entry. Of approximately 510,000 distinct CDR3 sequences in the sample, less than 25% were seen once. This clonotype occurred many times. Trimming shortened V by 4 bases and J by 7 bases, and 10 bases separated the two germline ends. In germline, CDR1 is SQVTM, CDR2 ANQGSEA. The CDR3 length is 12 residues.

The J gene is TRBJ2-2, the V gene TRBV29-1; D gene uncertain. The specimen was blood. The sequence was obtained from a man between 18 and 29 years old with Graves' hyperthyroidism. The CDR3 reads CSVGFRGGELFF. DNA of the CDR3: TGCAGCGTTGGCTTCCGTGGCGGGGAGCTGTTTTTT.